The sample holds many counts of the clone carrying this TCR beta chain. The antigen is undetermined. TCRdb recomputed calls from the reads with MiXCR, one row per CDR3 protein. The data contain about 920,000 distinct CDR3 sequences, more than 25% of them seen just once; the ten biggest clones take up about 14%. The data are from a study of T cell repertoires in cytomegalovirus infection. Study-level information: Shared public TCR beta signatures pointed to both CMV infection and a matching HLA type.

The origin of this receptor is a human donor in good health (CMV status not recorded). Some clones in this sample may be carry-over from other donors' samples. This specimen was cultured CD8+ T cells from PBMCs, taken from culture after CMV antigen stimulation.

CDR3 DNA sequence: TGTGCCAGCAGCACCCTAATCGGAGTACAGCCCCAGCATTTT. Protein sequence: CASSTLIGVQPQHF. The chain uses TRBV7-2 and TRBJ1-5; D gene unclear. This CDR3 comprises 14 residues. Germline CDR1 and CDR2: SGHTA and FQGNSA. The germline V and J ends were trimmed by 5 bases and 7 bases, with 15 bases remaining between them.